This T cell receptor beta chain comes out of a study of T cell repertoires in aging, cancer and after chemotherapy. The wider study: Repeat sampling of healthy donors over several months to years showed clear clonal overlap.

TRB rearrangements spanning V, D and J were amplified using mixed TRB-A/B primers. MiXCR, run by TCRdb on the multiplex PCR reads, gives a single entry per CDR3 protein. The sample contains more than 7,000 distinct CDR3 sequences, 34% of which appear only once. TCR beta rearrangements were amplified from peripheral blood genomic DNA. Germline V gives CDR1 DFQATT, CDR2 SNEGSKA (reference sequence). The CDR3 is made up of 15 amino acids. The V gene end was trimmed by 4 bases and the J gene end by 2 bases; junction bases not matched to a gene: 4. General study findings and limits: In healthy donors, age-related TCR diversity loss mainly reflected lost richness. Across the chemotherapy interval, each cancer cohort showed higher median generation probability, suggesting thymic rebound.

This clonotype has just a few counts. Its matching antigen is unknown. The specimen sequenced was blood. V is TRBV20-1 and J is TRBJ2-6; 8 positions agree with TRBD2. The clonotype originates from a human donor in good health. The chain's CDR3 is CSATTGGTGANVLTF. In DNA, the CDR3 is TGCAGTGCTACGACGGGAGGGACTGGGGCCAACGTCCTGACTTTC.